These T cell receptor beta chains were read from a single sample in a study of OX40 agonist ivuxolimab in advanced cancers. The protocol was immunoSEQ multiplex PCR, while the TCRdb copy is restricted to in-frame clones and leaves out a portion. The sample lists some 98,000 clones, around nine tenths seen once, with more than 0.25% in the top ten. Sequenced material: CD4+ or CD8+ T cells sorted from blood, taken in a trial of the OX40 agonist ivuxolimab. The receptors were gathered from an adult with an advanced solid tumor such as melanoma, head and neck, liver or kidney cancer. Each CDR3 is given with its conserved first and last residue. A D gene is named only where the DNA matches it firmly. Where a row states a size, it is once, few, many or the class of an expanded clone; other rows omit it.

d_call j_call clone_size v_call cdr3_nt cdr3_aa
TRBD1 TRBJ1-5 NA TRBV7-2 TGTGCCAGCAGCTTAGGGGACAGGGGTACGGGCAATCAGCCCCAGCATTTT CASSLGDRGTGNQPQHF
TRBD1 TRBJ2-5 NA TRBV10-1 TGCGCCAGCAGGCCCGGGACAGGGGTTGAAGAGACCCAGTACTTC CASRPGTGVEETQYF
NA TRBJ1-6 few TRBV5-5 TGTGCCAGCAGCCACGGACCGCTTCTCTATAATTCACCCCTCCACTTT CASSHGPLLYNSPLHF
NA TRBJ1-6 few TRBV6-6 TGTGCCAGCAGCCTCCCCAGGGATCTTGGTTCACCCCTCCACTTT CASSLPRDLGSPLHF
TRBD1 TRBJ1-1 few TRBV6-1 TGTGCCAGCAGCGATTTTAGACAGGGGGCGCGTAGGACTTTCTTT CASSDFRQGARRTFF
NA TRBJ2-5 NA TRBV11-3 TGTGCCAGCAGCTTGGGTTCGAGGGGATCTTACGAATCGAGAGAGACCCAGTACTTC CASSLGSRGSYESRETQYF
TRBD1 TRBJ1-3 NA TRBV2 TGTGCCAGCAGAGGGACAGGGACACCTGGAAACACCATATATTTT CASRGTGTPGNTIYF
NA TRBJ1-5 NA TRBV29-1 TGCAGCGTGGCGCAGGGTCTAAATCAGCCCCAGCATTTT CSVAQGLNQPQHF
TRBD1 TRBJ1-1 NA TRBV19 TGTGCCAGTAGTATCGGGGGACAGGTGAACACTGAAGCTTTCTTT CASSIGGQVNTEAFF
TRBD1 TRBJ1-1 NA TRBV5-1 TGCGCCAGCGCCCAGGACAGGGTAGGAACTGAAGCTTTCTTT CASAQDRVGTEAFF
TRBD2 TRBJ2-3 NA TRBV27 TGTGCCAGCAGTTTATCCGGGACTAGCGTCACAGATACGCAGTATTTT CASSLSGTSVTDTQYF
TRBD1 TRBJ2-3 NA TRBV6-1 TGTGCCAGCAGTGAAACACACAGGGGAAGGGGCACAGATACGCAGTATTTT CASSETHRGRGTDTQYF
NA TRBJ2-5 NA TRBV7-2 TGTGCCAGCAGCTTAGTGCTGGACCCGGGGGCCCAGTACTTC CASSLVLDPGAQYF
TRBD2 TRBJ2-1 NA TRBV28 TGTGCCGCCATGGGGGGGTCTAGCTCCTACAATGAGCAGTTCTTC CAAMGGSSSYNEQFF
TRBD1 TRBJ1-2 NA TRBV2 TGTGCCACACAGGGGGGAACACTGGGTGGCTACACCTTC CATQGGTLGGYTF
TRBD2 TRBJ2-1 NA TRBV5-1 TGCGCCAGCAGTCGGACTAGCGGCTACAATGAGCAGTTCTTC CASSRTSGYNEQFF
TRBD1 TRBJ1-4 NA TRBV18 TGTGCCAGCTCACCCAGGACAGGGCTAAATGAAAAACTGTTTTTT CASSPRTGLNEKLFF
TRBD1 TRBJ2-5 NA TRBV5-6 TGTGCCAGCAGCTTGAGGGGACAGGGCACAGAGACCCAGTACTTC CASSLRGQGTETQYF
NA TRBJ2-2 NA TRBV5-1 TGCGCCAGCAGCTTGGCCATAAACTTTGGGAACACCGGGGAGCTGTTTTTT CASSLAINFGNTGELFF
TRBD1 TRBJ2-6 NA TRBV4-1 TGCGCCAGCAGCTCCCACTCCGGGACAGGGGGCTCTGGGGCCAACGTCCTGACTTTC CASSSHSGTGGSGANVLTF
TRBD2 TRBJ2-3 NA TRBV10-3 TGTGCCATCAGTCCTGCGGGGGGGAGAGATACGCAGTATTTT CAISPAGGRDTQYF
NA TRBJ1-2 NA TRBV18 TGTGCCAGCTCACCATCCAGAGACTATGGCTACACCTTC CASSPSRDYGYTF
NA TRBJ1-3 NA TRBV30 TGTGCCTGGAGGGCCGGGGCCGGAAACACCATATATTTT CAWRAGAGNTIYF
NA TRBJ1-2 NA TRBV7-2 TGTGCCAGCACCCGGGGGGACCCCGGCGAAGGCTACACCTTC CASTRGDPGEGYTF
NA TRBJ2-1 once TRBV27 TGTGCCAGCAGTCCGTCAGGGACACCTCTGCGAGGTGAGCAGTTCTTC CASSPSGTPLRGEQFF
NA TRBJ2-1 NA TRBV19 TGTGCCAGTAGTATATCGTGGGGAAACAATGAGCAGTTCTTC CASSISWGNNEQFF
TRBD2 TRBJ2-1 NA TRBV6-6 TGTGCCAGCGAGAGGACTAGCGGGGGGGAGCAGTTCTTC CASERTSGGEQFF
TRBD1 TRBJ2-1 NA TRBV5-5 TGTGCCAGTTCACCGGGACAGGACTACAATGAGCAGTTCTTC CASSPGQDYNEQFF
NA TRBJ1-1 NA TRBV27 TGTGCCAGCAGTTTATTGGGTGCCTCCGGCGCTGAAGCTTTCTTT CASSLLGASGAEAFF
TRBD1 TRBJ2-7 NA TRBV6-5 TGTGCCAGCGCACCGGGACAGATAAGGTACGAGCAGTACTTC CASAPGQIRYEQYF
NA TRBJ2-3 NA TRBV5-4 TGTGCCAGCAGGGGACCAGGACCCGAGGCAGATACGCAGTATTTT CASRGPGPEADTQYF
TRBD2 TRBJ2-1 NA TRBV6-6 TGTGCCAGCAGCTTAGCGGGGAAGCAGTTCTTC CASSLAGKQFF
NA TRBJ1-1 NA TRBV30 TGTGCCTGGAGGGACAGACCGAACACTGAAGCTTTCTTT CAWRDRPNTEAFF
NA TRBJ2-7 NA TRBV27 TGTGCCAGCAGGGCTCCGACAGGCTACGAGCAGTACTTC CASRAPTGYEQYF
NA TRBJ2-5 NA TRBV11-2 TGTGCCAGCACCTACGTCGGGTGGGGGGCCCAAGAGACCCAGTACTTC CASTYVGWGAQETQYF